This section outlines one T cell receptor beta chain sequence together with its context. This CDR3 contains 17 residues. Germline V lookup: CDR1 SGHVS, CDR2 FQNEAQ. V was pared by 5 bases and J by 1 base, with 17 bases between. The data originate from a study of blood T cell repertoires in COVID-19. Study-wide context: Whether acute or convalescent, the COVID-19 samples came from the United States, Italy and Spain. T cells, B-cell-depleted T cells, or PBMCs provided the cDNA or gDNA that served as material.

Some clones are missing from TCRdb's copy, which holds only in-frame ones; the method was immunoSEQ multiplex PCR. The data show around 220,000 clones, with roughly 88% seen just once and around 15% held by the top ten. The rearrangement joins TRBV7-8 to TRBJ1-4, with D unresolved. The sequenced sample consisted of PBMCs or T cells enriched from blood (not recorded which). This clonotype originated in a woman between 45 and 65 years old with acute COVID-19. CDR3 nucleotides: TGTGCCAGCAGCCCGCTCGACGTGAGGTTAACTAATGAAAAACTGTTTTTT. Translating it yields CASSPLDVRLTNEKLFF.